The source of this T cell receptor (beta chain) is a study of T-cell reconstitution after alpha-beta-depleted transplantation in children (TCRdb year 2016). About the investigation overall: Using TCR repertoire profiling, the study quantitatively followed how T-cell immune reconstitution unfolded in children after TCRalphabeta/CD19-depleted allogeneic hematopoietic cell transplantation.

This clonotype occurred many times. Its specific antigen is unknown. No much larger clone exists at a distance of one base, and base qualities are not known. The CDR3, from cysteine to phenylalanine, totals 15 residues. Just the 45-base CDR3 DNA is kept, in frame starting at base 1. Ends trimmed: V by 4 bases, J by 5 bases; bases unmatched to a gene: 8. Looking up the germline V gene yields CDR1 MGHDK and CDR2 SYGVNS. Libraries were prepared through PCR. TCRdb records Illumina HiSeq 2500 as the sequencer. TCR libraries were prepared with molecular barcoding, using unique molecular identifiers to normalize TCRbeta repertoire quantification. Starting from the raw public reads, TCRdb applied fastp trimming at Q25, assembled clones with MiXCR and retained in-frame beta chains. All rows with the same CDR3 protein become a single entry with the most common DNA and genes. The sample table shows fewer than 400,000 distinct CDR3 sequences, and roughly 21% are seen once. The top ten clones comprise over 3.5% of the sample.

The receptor's source is a human donor who donated a stem cell graft to a child with acute myeloid leukemia. The sequences come from PBMCs from the stem cell graft donor, collected from the stem cell graft. In this chain, TRBV25-1 is recombined with TRBJ2-1; the central 7 bases match TRBD1. The DNA sequence is given as TGTGCCAGCAGTGGGTCGGACAGGCCCGACAATGAGCAGTTCTTC. It specifies CASSGSDRPDNEQFF.